This T cell receptor (beta chain) was identified in a study of blood T cells in healthy people across ages. Study in general: About one barcoded TCR beta cDNA was captured per two T cells. Findings and caveats of the study: Estimates of diversity drawn from one million T cells were considered underestimates.

This clonotype occurred once. Antigen specificity is unknown. The second PCR ran roughly 6 to 12 cycles with a sample-barcoded 5' primer and J-beta primers. Every cDNA was tagged by a template-switch adaptor with 12 random nucleotides. In TCRdb, the 5' RACE reads were re-called with MiXCR into one record per CDR3 protein. The repertoire includes 1.5 million to 2 million distinct CDR3 sequences, roughly 50% of them detected once, and roughly 2% sits in the top ten. V lost 3 bases, J lost 6 bases, and 8 bases stayed unmatched. CDR1 is SGHRS, CDR2 YFSETQ, per germline. The length of the CDR3 is 14 residues. Total RNA extracted from each sample amounted to at least 6 micrograms.

This clonotype was sampled from a woman aged 40 to 50 in good health. The rearrangement uses TRBV5-1 and TRBJ1-2; 7 bases agree with TRBD1. The sequenced sample was blood. The DNA of the CDR3 is TGCGCCAGCAGCTCCACAGGGGCCGTTAATGGCTACACCTTC. It is translated as CASSSTGAVNGYTF.